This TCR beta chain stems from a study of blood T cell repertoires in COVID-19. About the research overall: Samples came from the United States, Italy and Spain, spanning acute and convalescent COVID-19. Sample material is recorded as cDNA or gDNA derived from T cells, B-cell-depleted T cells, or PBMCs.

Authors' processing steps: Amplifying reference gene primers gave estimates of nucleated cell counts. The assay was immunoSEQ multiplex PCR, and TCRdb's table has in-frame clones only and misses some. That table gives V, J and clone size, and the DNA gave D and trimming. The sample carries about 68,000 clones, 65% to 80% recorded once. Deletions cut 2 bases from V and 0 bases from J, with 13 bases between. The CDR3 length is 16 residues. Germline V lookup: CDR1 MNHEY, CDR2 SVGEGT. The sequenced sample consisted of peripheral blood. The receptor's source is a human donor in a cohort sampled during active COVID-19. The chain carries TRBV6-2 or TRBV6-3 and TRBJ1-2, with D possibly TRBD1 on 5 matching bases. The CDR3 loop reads CASSYPSGQANYGYTF. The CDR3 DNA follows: TGTGCCAGCAGTTACCCTTCCGGACAAGCTAACTATGGCTACACCTTC.